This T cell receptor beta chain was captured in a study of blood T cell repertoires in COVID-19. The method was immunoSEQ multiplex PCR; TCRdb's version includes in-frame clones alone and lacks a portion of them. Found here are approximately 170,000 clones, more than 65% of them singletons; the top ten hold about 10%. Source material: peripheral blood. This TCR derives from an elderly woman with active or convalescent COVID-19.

The CDR3 sequence: CASSVKRTNTGELFF. Here the CDR3 DNA reads TGTGCCAGCAGTGTCAAGCGGACGAACACCGGGGAGCTGTTTTTT. The chain recombines TRBV2 with TRBJ2-2; D is perhaps TRBD2 (5 bases). Trimming stripped 4 bases from V and 0 bases from J, with 9 bases between. The CDR3 is 15 residues long. Germline CDR1 and CDR2: SNHLY and FYNNEI.